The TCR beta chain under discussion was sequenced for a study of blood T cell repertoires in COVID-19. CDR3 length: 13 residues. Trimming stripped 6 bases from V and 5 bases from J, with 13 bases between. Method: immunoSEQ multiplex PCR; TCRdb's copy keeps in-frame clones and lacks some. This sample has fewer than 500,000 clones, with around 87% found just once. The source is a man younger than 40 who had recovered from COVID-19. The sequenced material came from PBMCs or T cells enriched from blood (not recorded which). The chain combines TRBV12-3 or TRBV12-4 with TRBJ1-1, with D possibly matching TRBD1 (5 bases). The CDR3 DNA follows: TGTGCCAGCAGCTTGGGGCACAGGACTGAAGCTTTCTTT. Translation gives CASSLGHRTEAFF.